This T cell receptor beta chain is from a study of control samples from healthy donors and cancer patients. Clones were sequenced by immunoSEQ multiplex PCR, and TCRdb holds only the in-frame ones, with some missing. This sample has more than 95,000 clones; 70% to 90% occur once, and the top ten carry 2% to 3%. Per the germline V gene, CDR1 is SGHNT and CDR2 is YYREEE (reference sequence). This CDR3 has 14 amino acids. Losses at the gene ends were 7 bases for V and 3 bases for J; bases not matched to a gene: 9. The sequence derives from a woman in her 70s in good health. The source material was blood. The chain is built from TRBV5-4 and TRBJ2-5; TRBD2 matches at 7 bases. CDR3 sequence (DNA): TGTGCCAGCCGCAGAGGTGGGGGGGAAGAGACCCAGTACTTC. As protein: CASRRGGGEETQYF.